These T cell receptor beta chains were read from a single sample in a study of blood T cell repertoires in COVID-19. This table comes from immunoSEQ multiplex PCR, and its TCRdb copy is limited to in-frame clones, with some not included. The sample records some 80,000 clones, almost 90% being singletons. Material for sequencing was peripheral blood. The receptors here all came from a human donor in a cohort sampled during active COVID-19. Both conserved end residues are part of each CDR3. A D gene is named only where the DNA matches it firmly. Rows may omit the clone size; those that give it use once, few, many or a size class.

>TRBV19|TRBD1|.|TRBJ2-1
TGTGCCAGTAGTATGGCAGGGGGCTCGGATGAGCAGTTCTTC
CASSMAGGSDEQFF
>TRBV6-1|.|.|TRBJ1-4
TGTGCCAGCAGTGAAGTCATTAATGAAAAACTGTTTTTT
CASSEVINEKLFF
>TRBV4-2|.|.|TRBJ1-4
TGTGCCAGCAGCCAAGAGGGGAGGACTAATGAAAAACTGTTTTTT
CASSQEGRTNEKLFF
>TRBV6-5|.|.|TRBJ2-5
TGTGCCAGCAGACCGCGCGGGCCGAGAGAGACCCAGTACTTC
CASRPRGPRETQYF
>TRBV7-9|TRBD2|.|TRBJ2-5
TGTGCCAGCAGAACACCGGGACTAGCGGGACAAGAGACCCAGTACTTC
CASRTPGLAGQETQYF
>TRBV7-9|TRBD1|.|TRBJ2-7
TGTGCCAGCAGCTATCGGACAGGACCCAACTCCTACGAGCAGTACTTC
CASSYRTGPNSYEQYF
>TRBV7-8|TRBD1|.|TRBJ1-2
TGTGCCAGCAGCTTAGAAACAGGGGATGGCTACACCTTC
CASSLETGDGYTF
>TRBV9|TRBD2|.|TRBJ2-2
TGTGCCAGCAGCGTAGCTCGGGAGCGGGGCACCGGGGAGCTGTTTTTT
CASSVARERGTGELFF
>TRBV19|TRBD1|.|TRBJ1-1
TGTGCCAGTAGTATTCATCTCCCCCACAGGGGACGGACGAACACTGAAGCTTTCTTT
CASSIHLPHRGRTNTEAFF
>TRBV28|TRBD2|.|TRBJ2-7
TGTGCCAGCAGCCCCCTGACTAGCGGGAGAAGGGACGAGCAGTACTTC
CASSPLTSGRRDEQYF
>TRBV19|TRBD2|.|TRBJ2-1
TGTGCCAGCGGGGTAAAGCGGGGGAGGAATGAGCAGTTCTTC
CASGVKRGRNEQFF
>TRBV6-5|TRBD1|.|TRBJ2-1
TGTGCCACAACCATCGACAGGGGTTACAATGAGCAGTTCTTC
CATTIDRGYNEQFF
>TRBV7-2|.|.|TRBJ2-4
TGTGCCAGCAGCCAACAGGGAGCCCTTTCATCCAAAAACATTCAGTACTTC
CASSQQGALSSKNIQYF
>TRBV27|.|once|TRBJ1-3
TGTGCCAGCAGTTACTCACCCTCTGGAAACACCATATATTTT
CASSYSPSGNTIYF
>TRBV4-1|TRBD2|.|TRBJ2-2
TGCGCCAGCAGCCAAAGCGGGGGCTACACCGGGGAGCTGTTTTTT
CASSQSGGYTGELFF
>TRBV5-4|.|.|TRBJ1-1
TGTGCCAGCAGCTTGCGCGGACAGGAAGCTTTCTTT
CASSLRGQEAFF
>TRBV27|TRBD2|.|TRBJ2-7
TGTGCCAGCAGTTTCAAGCGGGAGATCTACGAGCAGTACTTC
CASSFKREIYEQYF
>TRBV10-3|.|.|TRBJ2-7
TGTGCCATCAGTGAAGGGGCCTCCTACGAGCAGTACTTC
CAISEGASYEQYF
>TRBV12-3/TRBV12-4|.|.|TRBJ1-1
TGTGCCAGCAGTTTAGTGGGCGCTACTGAAGCTTTCTTT
CASSLVGATEAFF
>TRBV4-3|.|.|TRBJ2-7
TGCGCCAGCAGCTGGGATCGGGGGTACTCCTACGAGCAGTACTTC
CASSWDRGYSYEQYF
>TRBV19|TRBD2|.|TRBJ2-1
TGTGCCAGTAGTATCGGGAGGGAAGGGGGATCCTACAATGAGCAGTTCTTC
CASSIGREGGSYNEQFF
>TRBV6-5|.|.|TRBJ2-5
TGTGCCAGCAAAAGGGGCTCGACGTACCAAGAGACCCAGTACTTC
CASKRGSTYQETQYF
>TRBV28|TRBD1|.|TRBJ2-4
TGTGCCAGCAGCTCTGGACAGGGCCGGAACATTCAGTACTTC
CASSSGQGRNIQYF
>TRBV7-9|TRBD2|.|TRBJ2-3
TGTGCCAGCAAGGGACTAGCGGGTTACACAGATACGCAGTATTTT
CASKGLAGYTDTQYF
>TRBV6-2/TRBV6-3|TRBD2|.|TRBJ2-6
TGTGCCAGCAGTTTCGGGGGGACCGGGGCCAACGTCCTGACTTTC
CASSFGGTGANVLTF
>TRBV10-3|TRBD2|few|TRBJ2-5
TGTGCCATCGGCGGGCCCCCGCGGGGGGACGAGACCCAGTACTTC
CAIGGPPRGDETQYF
>TRBV10-3|.|.|TRBJ1-1
TGTGCCATCAGTGAGCCAGGGTTGGACACTGAAGCTTTCTTT
CAISEPGLDTEAFF
>TRBV4-3|TRBD2|many|TRBJ2-7
TGCGCCAGCAGCCAAGATTGGGCGGGAGGGCCTGTTGAGCAGTACTTC
CASSQDWAGGPVEQYF
>TRBV11-2|.|.|TRBJ2-5
TGTGCCAGCAGCAGGGGACAACTCCAAGAGACCCAGTACTTC
CASSRGQLQETQYF
>TRBV6-5|.|.|TRBJ2-1
TGTGCCAGCAGCTTTGTAGCGAGGCCCTACAATGAGCAGTTCTTC
CASSFVARPYNEQFF
>TRBV3-1/TRBV3-2|.|.|TRBJ1-1
TGTGCCAGCAGCCAAAACTCAGGGGCCCCAGGAGCTTTCTTT
CASSQNSGAPGAFF
>TRBV5-6|TRBD2|.|TRBJ2-3
TGTGCCAGCAGCTTGCGACTAGCGGGGGGCACAGATACGCAGTATTTT
CASSLRLAGGTDTQYF
>TRBV18|.|.|TRBJ1-6
TGTGCCAGCTCACAGGACAGTTATAATTCACCCCTCCACTTT
CASSQDSYNSPLHF
>TRBV7-2|.|.|TRBJ1-1
TGTGCCAGCAGCTTAGCGGAGAGGGTATCTGAAGCTTTCTTT
CASSLAERVSEAFF
>TRBV5-1|TRBD2|.|TRBJ2-2
TGCGCCAGCAGCCCTACTAGCGGGGGGGCGAACACCGGGGAGCTGTTTTTT
CASSPTSGGANTGELFF
>TRBV6-5|.|.|TRBJ2-7
TGTGCCAGCTCCAACCTAAGAGGGTCCTACGAGCAGTACTTC
CASSNLRGSYEQYF
>TRBV15|.|.|TRBJ1-1
TGTGCCACCAGCAGACAGGGTTCCACTGAAGCTTTCTTT
CATSRQGSTEAFF
>TRBV15|TRBD2|.|TRBJ2-6
TGTGCCACCAGCAGAGATTCTAGCGGGGTCGGGGCCAACGTCCTGACTTTC
CATSRDSSGVGANVLTF